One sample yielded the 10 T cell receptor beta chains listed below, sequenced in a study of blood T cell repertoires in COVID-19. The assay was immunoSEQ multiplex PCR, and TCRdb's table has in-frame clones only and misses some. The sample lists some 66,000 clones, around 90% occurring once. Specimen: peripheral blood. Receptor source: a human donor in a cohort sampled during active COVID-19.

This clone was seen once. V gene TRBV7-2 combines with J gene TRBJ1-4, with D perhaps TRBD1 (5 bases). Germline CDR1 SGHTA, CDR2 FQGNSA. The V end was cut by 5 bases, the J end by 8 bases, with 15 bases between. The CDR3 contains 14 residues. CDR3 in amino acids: CASSPGGTGEKLFF. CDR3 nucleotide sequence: TGTGCCAGCAGCCCGGGGGGGACGGGCGAAAAACTGTTTTTT.

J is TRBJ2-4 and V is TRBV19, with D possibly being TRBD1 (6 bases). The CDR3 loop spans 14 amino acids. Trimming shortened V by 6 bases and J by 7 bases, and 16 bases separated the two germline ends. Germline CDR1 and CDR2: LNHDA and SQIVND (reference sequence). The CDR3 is CASSKGNRENIQYF. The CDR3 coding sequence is TGTGCCAGTAGCAAAGGGAACAGGGAGAACATTCAGTACTTC.

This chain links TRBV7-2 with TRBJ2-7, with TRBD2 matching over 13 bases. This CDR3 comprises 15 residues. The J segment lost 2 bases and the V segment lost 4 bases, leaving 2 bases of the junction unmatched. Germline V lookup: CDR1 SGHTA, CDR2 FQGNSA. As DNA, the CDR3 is TGTGCCAGCAGCTCGGGACTAGCGGGGACCTACGAGCAGTACTTC. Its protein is CASSSGLAGTYEQYF.

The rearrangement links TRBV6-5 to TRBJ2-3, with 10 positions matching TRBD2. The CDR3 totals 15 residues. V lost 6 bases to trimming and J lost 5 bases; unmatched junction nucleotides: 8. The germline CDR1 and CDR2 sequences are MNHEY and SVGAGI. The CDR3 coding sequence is TGTGCCAGCAGGGCTAGCGGGGGAGCGGAAGATACGCAGTATTTT. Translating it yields CASRASGGAEDTQYF.

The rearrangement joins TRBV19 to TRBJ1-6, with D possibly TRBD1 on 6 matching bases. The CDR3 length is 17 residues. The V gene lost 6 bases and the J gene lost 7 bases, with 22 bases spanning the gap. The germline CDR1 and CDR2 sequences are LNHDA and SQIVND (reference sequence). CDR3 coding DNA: TGTGCCAGTAGCACCCCGCGGTGGGAGGGGGTAAATTCACCCCTCCACTTT. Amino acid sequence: CASSTPRWEGVNSPLHF.

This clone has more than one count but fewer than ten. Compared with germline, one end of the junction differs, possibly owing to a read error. The CDR3 bases are TGTGCCAGCAGCCGATCGACAGAAGAGACCTCATTT. This encodes CASSRSTEETSF. This chain connects TRBV7-9 to TRBJ1-3; the D gene is possibly TRBD1 (5 bases). Per the germline V gene, CDR1 is SEHNR and CDR2 is FQNEAQ (reference sequence). CDR3 length: 12 residues.

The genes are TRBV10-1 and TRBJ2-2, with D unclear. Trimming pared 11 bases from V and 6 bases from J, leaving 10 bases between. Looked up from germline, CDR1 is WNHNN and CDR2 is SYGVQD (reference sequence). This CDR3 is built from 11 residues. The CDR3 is CAGQVSGELFF. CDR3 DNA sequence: TGCGCCGGCCAAGTTTCCGGGGAGCTGTTTTTT.

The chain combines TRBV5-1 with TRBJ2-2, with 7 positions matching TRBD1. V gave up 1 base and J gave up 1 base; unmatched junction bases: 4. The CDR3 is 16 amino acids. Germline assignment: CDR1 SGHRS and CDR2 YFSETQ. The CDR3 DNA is TGCGCCAGCAGCTTGACGGCAGGGGGGAACACCGGGGAGCTGTTTTTT. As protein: CASSLTAGGNTGELFF.

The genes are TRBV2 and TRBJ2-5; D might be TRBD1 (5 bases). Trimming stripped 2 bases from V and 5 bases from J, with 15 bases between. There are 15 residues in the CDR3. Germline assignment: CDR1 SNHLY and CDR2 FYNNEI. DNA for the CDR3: TGTGCCAGCAGTGAATTAACAGGCATGGCGGAGACCCAGTACTTC. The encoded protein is CASSELTGMAETQYF.

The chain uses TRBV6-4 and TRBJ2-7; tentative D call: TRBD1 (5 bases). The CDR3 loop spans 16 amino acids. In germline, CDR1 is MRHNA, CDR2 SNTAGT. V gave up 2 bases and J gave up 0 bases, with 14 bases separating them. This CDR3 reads CASSDGALLSSYEQYF. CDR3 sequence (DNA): TGTGCCAGCAGTGACGGGGCCTTACTCAGCTCCTACGAGCAGTACTTC.